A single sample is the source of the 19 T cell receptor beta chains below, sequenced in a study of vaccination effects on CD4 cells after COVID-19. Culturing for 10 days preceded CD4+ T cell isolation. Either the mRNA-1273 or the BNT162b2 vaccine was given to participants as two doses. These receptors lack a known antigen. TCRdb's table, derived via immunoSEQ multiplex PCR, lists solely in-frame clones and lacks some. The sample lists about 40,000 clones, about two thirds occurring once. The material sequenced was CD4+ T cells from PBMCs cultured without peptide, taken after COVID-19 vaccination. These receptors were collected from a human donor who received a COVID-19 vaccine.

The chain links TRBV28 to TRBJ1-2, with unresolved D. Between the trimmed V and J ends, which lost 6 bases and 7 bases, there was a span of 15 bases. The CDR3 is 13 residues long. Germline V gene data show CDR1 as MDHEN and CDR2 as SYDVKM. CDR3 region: CASSRLKAPGYTF. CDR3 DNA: TGTGCCAGCAGCCGGTTGAAGGCTCCTGGCTACACCTTC.

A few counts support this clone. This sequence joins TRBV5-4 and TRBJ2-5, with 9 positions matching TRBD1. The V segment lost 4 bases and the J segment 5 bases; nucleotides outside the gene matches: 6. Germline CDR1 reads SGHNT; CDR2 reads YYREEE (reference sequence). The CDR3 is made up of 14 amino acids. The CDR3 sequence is CASSLQGAGETQYF. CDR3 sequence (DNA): TGTGCCAGCAGCCTACAGGGGGCCGGGGAGACCCAGTACTTC.

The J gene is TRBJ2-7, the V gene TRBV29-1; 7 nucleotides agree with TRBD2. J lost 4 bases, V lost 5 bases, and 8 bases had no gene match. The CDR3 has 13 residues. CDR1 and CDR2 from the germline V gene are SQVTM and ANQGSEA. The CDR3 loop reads CSVWGGRAYEQYF. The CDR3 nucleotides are TGCAGCGTTTGGGGGGGAAGGGCATACGAGCAGTACTTC.

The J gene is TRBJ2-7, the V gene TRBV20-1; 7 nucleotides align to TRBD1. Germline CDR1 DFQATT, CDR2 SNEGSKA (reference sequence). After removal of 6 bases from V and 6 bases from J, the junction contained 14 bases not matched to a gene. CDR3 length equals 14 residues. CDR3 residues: CSASRGQGGAEQYF. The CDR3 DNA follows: TGCAGTGCAAGTCGCGGGCAAGGGGGCGCCGAGCAGTACTTC.

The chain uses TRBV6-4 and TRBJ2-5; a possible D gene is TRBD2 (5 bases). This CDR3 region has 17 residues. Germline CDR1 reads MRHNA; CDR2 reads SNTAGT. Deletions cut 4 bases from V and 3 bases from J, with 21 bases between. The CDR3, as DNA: TGTGCCAGCAGTGGGCCGCCACCAAACTCGGGGAAAGAGACCCAGTACTTC. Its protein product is CASSGPPPNSGKETQYF.

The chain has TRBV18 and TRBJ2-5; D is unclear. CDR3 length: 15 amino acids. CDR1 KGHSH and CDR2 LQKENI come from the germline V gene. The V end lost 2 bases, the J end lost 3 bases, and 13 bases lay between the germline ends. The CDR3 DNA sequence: TGTGCCAGCTCACCAAGCCTAGGGATGGAAGAGACCCAGTACTTC. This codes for CASSPSLGMEETQYF.

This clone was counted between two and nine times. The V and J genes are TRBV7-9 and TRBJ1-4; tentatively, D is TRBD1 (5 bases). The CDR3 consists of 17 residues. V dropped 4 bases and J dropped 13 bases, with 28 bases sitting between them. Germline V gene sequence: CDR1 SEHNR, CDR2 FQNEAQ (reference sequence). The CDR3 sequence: CASSSDNGVSGLRGLFF. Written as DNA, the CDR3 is TGTGCCAGCAGCTCAGATAACGGCGTCTCAGGGCTTAGGGGACTGTTTTTT.

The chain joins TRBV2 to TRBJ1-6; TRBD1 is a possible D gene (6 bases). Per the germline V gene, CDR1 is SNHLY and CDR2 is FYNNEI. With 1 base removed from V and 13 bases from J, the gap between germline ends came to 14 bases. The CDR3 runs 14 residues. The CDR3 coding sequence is TGTGCCAGCAGTGAAGACAGGGCCTCTAGGCCCCTCCACTTT. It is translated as CASSEDRASRPLHF.

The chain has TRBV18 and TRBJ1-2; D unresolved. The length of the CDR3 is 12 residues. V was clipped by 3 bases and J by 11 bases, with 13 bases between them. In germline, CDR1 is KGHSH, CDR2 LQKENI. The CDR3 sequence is CASSPKMGLYTF. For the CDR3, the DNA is TGTGCCAGCTCACCCAAGATGGGTTTGTACACCTTC.

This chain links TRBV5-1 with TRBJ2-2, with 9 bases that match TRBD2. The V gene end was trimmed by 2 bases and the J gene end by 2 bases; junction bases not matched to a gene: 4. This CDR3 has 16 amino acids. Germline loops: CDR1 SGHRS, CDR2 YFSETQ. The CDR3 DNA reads TGCGCCAGCAGCTTTTTAGCGGGAGATAACACCGGGGAGCTGTTTTTT. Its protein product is CASSFLAGDNTGELFF.

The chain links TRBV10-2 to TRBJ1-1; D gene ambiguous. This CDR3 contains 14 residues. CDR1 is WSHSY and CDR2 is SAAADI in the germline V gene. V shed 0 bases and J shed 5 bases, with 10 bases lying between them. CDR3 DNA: TGCGCCAGCAGTGAGTCGGAGGGCAGGACTGAAGCTTTCTTT. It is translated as CASSESEGRTEAFF.

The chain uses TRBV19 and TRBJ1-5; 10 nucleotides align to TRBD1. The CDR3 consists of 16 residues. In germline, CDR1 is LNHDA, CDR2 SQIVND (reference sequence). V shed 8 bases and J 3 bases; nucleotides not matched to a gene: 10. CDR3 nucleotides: TGTGCCAGTCAACCAACCGGGACAGGGGACAATCAGCCCCAGCATTTT. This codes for CASQPTGTGDNQPQHF.

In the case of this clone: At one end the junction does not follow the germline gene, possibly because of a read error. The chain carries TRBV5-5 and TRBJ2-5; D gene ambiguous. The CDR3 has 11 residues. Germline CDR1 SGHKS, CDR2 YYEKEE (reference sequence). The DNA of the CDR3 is TGTGTCCTACCGTCCGGGCCGCTTTTAAACTTC. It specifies CVLPSGPLLNF. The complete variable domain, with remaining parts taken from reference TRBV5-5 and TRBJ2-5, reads DAGVTQSPTHLIKTRGQQVTLRCSPISGHKSVSWYQQVLGQGPQFIFQYYEKEERGRGNFPDRFSARQFPNYSSELNVNALLLGDSALYLCVLPSGPLLNFGPGTRLLVL.

The CDR3 DNA reads TGTGCCACCGGGACTACGAGCTCCTACAATGAGCAGTTCTTC. Its protein product is CATGTTSSYNEQFF. The V gene is TRBV10-3, the J gene TRBJ2-1; the match to TRBD2 covers 7 bases. The CDR3 covers 14 residues. Germline CDR1 and CDR2: ENHRY and SYGVKD. The V segment lost 10 bases and the J segment 0 bases; nucleotides outside the gene matches: 6.

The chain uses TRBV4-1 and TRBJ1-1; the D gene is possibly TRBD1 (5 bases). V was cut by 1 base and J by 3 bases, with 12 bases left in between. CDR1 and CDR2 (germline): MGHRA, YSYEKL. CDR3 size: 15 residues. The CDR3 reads CASSQGTWGDTEAFF. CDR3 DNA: TGCGCCAGCAGCCAAGGTACGTGGGGGGACACTGAAGCTTTCTTT.

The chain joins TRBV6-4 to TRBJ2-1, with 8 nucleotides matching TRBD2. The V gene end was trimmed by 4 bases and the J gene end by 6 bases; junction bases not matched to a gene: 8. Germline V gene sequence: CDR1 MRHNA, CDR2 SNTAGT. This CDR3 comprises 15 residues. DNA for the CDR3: TGTGCCAGCAGTGTCATGAGCGGGGGCAGCAATGAGCAGTTCTTC. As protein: CASSVMSGGSNEQFF.

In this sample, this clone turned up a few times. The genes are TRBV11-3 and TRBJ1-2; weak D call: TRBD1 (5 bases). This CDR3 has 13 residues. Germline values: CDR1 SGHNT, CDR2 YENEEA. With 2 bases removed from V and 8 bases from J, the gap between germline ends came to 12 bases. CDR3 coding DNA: TGTGCCAGCAGCTTAACTGGGGGTGAAGGCTACACCTTC. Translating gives CASSLTGGEGYTF.

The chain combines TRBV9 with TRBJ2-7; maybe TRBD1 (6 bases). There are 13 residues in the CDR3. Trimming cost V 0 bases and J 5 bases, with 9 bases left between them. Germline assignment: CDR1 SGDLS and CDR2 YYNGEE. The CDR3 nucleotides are TGTGCCAGCAGCGTAGGGGCAGGGGACGAGCAGTACTTC. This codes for CASSVGAGDEQYF.

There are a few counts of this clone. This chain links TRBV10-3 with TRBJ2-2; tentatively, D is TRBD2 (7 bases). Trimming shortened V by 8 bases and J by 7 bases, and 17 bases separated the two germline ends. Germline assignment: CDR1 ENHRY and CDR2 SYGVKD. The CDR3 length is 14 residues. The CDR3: CAIGGGANGGELFF. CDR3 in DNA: TGTGCCATCGGAGGGGGGGCTAACGGCGGGGAGCTGTTTTTT.